The 2 T cell receptor beta chains below were found in one sample sequenced in a study of blood T cells in healthy people across ages. With a J-beta primer mix and a sample-barcoded 5' primer, a second PCR ran about 7 to 12 cycles. TCRdb passed the 5' RACE reads through MiXCR, listing each CDR3 protein once. The sample yields around 1.7 million distinct CDR3 sequences, roughly 28% seen once. The specimen was blood. The receptors here all came from a woman in her 30s in good health.

The chain links TRBV20-1 to TRBJ1-1; D is unresolved. The CDR3 covers 12 residues. Germline CDR1 DFQATT, CDR2 SNEGSKA (reference sequence). V lost 3 bases and J 11 bases, leaving 16 bases between the germline ends. The CDR3 DNA reads TGCAGTGCTAGCCATGGATCAGAAGGGGCTTTCTTT. It is translated as CSASHGSEGAFF.

This clonotype turned up a few times. This sequence joins TRBV20-1 and TRBJ2-7; perhaps TRBD1 as D (6 bases). The CDR3 extends over 14 amino acids. Germline values: CDR1 DFQATT, CDR2 SNEGSKA (reference sequence). Trimming took off 1 base at V and 2 bases at J, with 12 bases between the two ends. The CDR3 sequence: CSARARTAPYEQYF. DNA for the CDR3: TGCAGTGCTAGAGCCCGGACAGCCCCCTACGAGCAGTACTTC.